These 7 T cell receptor beta chains share one sample of origin, sequenced in a study of blood T cell repertoires in COVID-19. Only in-frame clones appear in the TCRdb table, and some are missing; sequencing was by immunoSEQ multiplex PCR. Of 150,000 to 250,000 clones listed, 70% to 85% are singletons. The sample consisted of peripheral blood. Receptor source: a human donor with acute or convalescent COVID-19. The donor label of this sample is uncertain.

V is TRBV3-1 (or the pseudogene TRBV3-2) and J is TRBJ1-5; D call uncertain. The V end was cut by 0 bases, the J end by 6 bases, with 6 bases between. This CDR3 is built from 13 residues. Germline V gene data show CDR1 as LGHDT and CDR2 as YNNKEL (reference sequence). CDR3 coding DNA: TGTGCCAGCAGCCAAGAGAGAAGTCAGCCCCAGCATTTT. It translates to CASSQERSQPQHF.

The chain couples TRBV18 to TRBJ1-1; 10 bases match TRBD1. The CDR3 contains 15 residues. From germline, CDR1 is KGHSH and CDR2 LQKENI. V was clipped by 3 bases and J by 8 bases; unmatched bases: 9. In DNA form, the CDR3 reads TGTGCCAGCTCACCGTACAGTCCGGGACAGGGGGAAGCTTTCTTT. Residues: CASSPYSPGQGEAFF.

This chain connects TRBV29-1 to TRBJ1-3, with 7 bases lining up with TRBD1. With 6 bases clipped from V and 0 bases from J, the junction kept 8 bases outside the gene matches. The CDR3 totals 15 residues. Germline V gives CDR1 SQVTM, CDR2 ANQGSEA. CDR3 amino acids: CSVLGRDSSGNTIYF. Here the CDR3 DNA reads TGCAGCGTCTTAGGCCGGGACAGCTCTGGAAACACCATATATTTT.

The V call is TRBV24-1, the J call TRBJ2-1, with a possible D match to TRBD1 (5 bases). The CDR3 runs to 14 residues. The germline V gene encodes CDR1 KGHDR and CDR2 SFDVKD. The V end was cut by 6 bases, the J end by 7 bases, with 15 bases between. As DNA, the CDR3 is TGTGCCACCAGTTTGTCAGGGTTTAGGAATGAGCAGTTCTTC. Its translation: CATSLSGFRNEQFF.

The chain links TRBV6-1 to TRBJ2-1, with D maybe TRBD1 (6 bases). This CDR3 comprises 15 residues. V was shortened by 2 bases and J by 2 bases, with 10 bases between the two germline ends. Germline-derived CDR1 and CDR2 are MNHNS and SASEGT. The CDR3 sequence: CASSERQAAYNEQFF. CDR3 nucleotides: TGTGCCAGCAGTGAAAGACAGGCCGCCTACAATGAGCAGTTCTTC.

The chain joins TRBV19 to TRBJ1-2; 9 bases match TRBD1. The J segment lost 4 bases and the V segment lost 3 bases, leaving 0 bases of the junction unmatched. The length of the CDR3 is 13 residues. Germline V gene lookup returns CDR1 LNHDA and CDR2 SQIVND (reference sequence). The CDR3 DNA follows: TGTGCCAGTAGTATGGGACAGGGCTATGGCTACACCTTC. Protein product: CASSMGQGYGYTF.

V gene TRBV4-2 combines with J gene TRBJ1-2; 7 nucleotides agree with TRBD1. J gave up 8 bases and V 8 bases, and 11 bases lay outside the gene matches. CDR1 is LGHNA and CDR2 is YNFKEQ in the germline V gene. The CDR3 sequence is 13 residues long. The CDR3 sequence: CASQADRTGGYTF. The CDR3 DNA reads as TGTGCCAGCCAAGCGGACAGGACGGGGGGCTACACCTTC.